This section outlines one TCR beta chain sequence together with its context. The sample is drawn from a study of technical replicates of blood from a handful of donors. Profiling relied on immunoSEQ multiplex PCR, and the TCRdb table lists in-frame clones only, not all of them. This table holds roughly 85,000 clones, approximately 95% found once. The CDR3 covers 15 residues. From germline, CDR1 is MNHEY and CDR2 SVGAGI. V shed 8 bases and J 5 bases; nucleotides not matched to a gene: 11. V usage is TRBV6-5 and J usage is TRBJ2-2; 7 bases match TRBD2. The sample comprised T cells isolated from PBMCs. This receptor was obtained from a human donor in good health. CDR3 in DNA: TGTGCCAGCGGCACTGGGAGCGGGGTAACCGGGGAGCTGTTTTTT. It encodes CASGTGSGVTGELFF.